A few counts support the clone carrying this T cell receptor (beta chain). Its antigen is undetermined. This entry comes from a study of T cells after yellow fever vaccination. CDR1 and CDR2 (germline): SNHLY, FYNNEI. Trimming took 11 bases from V and 3 from J; bases not matched to a gene: 11. The CDR3 extends over 14 amino acids. 5'RACE template switching generated TCR cDNA, adding a universal primer site and UMIs. TCRdb re-called the 5' RACE reads through MiXCR, storing one row per CDR3 protein. Counted here are some 320,000 distinct CDR3 sequences, over 4% occurring once; the ten biggest clones make up 20% to 25%. Findings of the study overall: The booster response re-showed most primary clones: around 97% CD4, 88% CD8. By day 5 rather than day 15, the secondary response had peaked, though it was weaker. Clonotypes appearing in both CD4 and CD8 compartments existed, and their share was small.

This TCR came from a man between 18 and 35 years old who received the YFV17D yellow fever vaccine. This rearrangement joins TRBV2 to TRBJ2-3; 7 bases align to TRBD2. The specimen comprised PBMCs, sampled 5 days after the yellow fever booster vaccination. CDR3 loop: CARHVGGGTDTQYF. The CDR3 bases are TGTGCCCGCCACGTGGGCGGGGGAACAGATACGCAGTATTTT. The complete variable domain, with remaining parts taken from reference TRBV2 and TRBJ2-3, reads EPEVTQTPSHQVTQMGQEVILRCVPISNHLYFYWYRQILGQKVEFLVSFYNNEISEKSEIFDDQFSVERPDGSNFTLKIRSTKLEDSAMYFCARHVGGGTDTQYFGPGTRLTVL.